The 30 T cell receptor beta chains reported below all come from one sample, sequenced in a study of T cells in Graves' hyperthyroidism and ophthalmopathy. RNA transcripts gave rise to amplified TCR beta CDR3 regions. Researchers ran a first-round RT-PCR on the TCR CDR3 using the HTBI primer set. Each CDR3 protein is one row after TCRdb ran MiXCR on the multiplex PCR reads. The data contain 300,000 to 450,000 distinct CDR3 sequences, 15% to 19% of them singletons. Source material: blood. These receptors were taken from a woman aged 18-29 years with Graves' hyperthyroidism that later progressed to Graves' ophthalmopathy.

This clonotype has ten or more counts. The V and J genes are TRBV20-1 and TRBJ2-7; TRBD1 is a possible D gene (6 bases). V was shortened by 0 bases and J by 7 bases, with 16 bases between the two germline ends. This CDR3 comprises 14 residues. Germline CDR1 and CDR2: DFQATT and SNEGSKA (reference sequence). CDR3 nucleotide sequence: TGCAGTGCTAGAGAGGGCAGGGGATTGTGGGAGCAGTACTTC. Amino acid sequence: CSAREGRGLWEQYF.

This clonotype was counted at least ten times. J is TRBJ2-7 and V is TRBV12-3 or TRBV12-4; 9 bases line up with TRBD1. This CDR3 has 14 amino acids. V was clipped by 4 bases and J by 4 bases; unmatched bases: 5. The CDR3 protein is CASSWGTGSYEQYF. The CDR3 DNA is TGTGCCAGCAGTTGGGGGACAGGGAGTTACGAGCAGTACTTC.

This clonotype was picked up many times. J is TRBJ2-1 and V is TRBV3-1, with D tentatively TRBD2 (6 bases). Germline CDR1 and CDR2: LGHDT and YNNKEL (reference sequence). The CDR3 is 17 amino acids. V lost 0 bases and J lost 0, with 12 bases in between. CDR3 protein: CASSQDGGASSYNEQFF. CDR3 DNA sequence: TGTGCCAGCAGCCAAGACGGCGGGGCGAGCTCCTACAATGAGCAGTTCTTC.

The chain joins TRBV2 to TRBJ2-3, with D perhaps TRBD1 (5 bases). Germline V lookup: CDR1 SNHLY, CDR2 FYNNEI. This CDR3 has 12 amino acids. V lost 5 bases and J 6 bases, leaving 9 bases between the germline ends. The CDR3 sequence is CASSTGSDTQYF. The CDR3 bases are TGTGCCAGCAGTACAGGATCGGATACGCAGTATTTT.

The rearrangement uses TRBV28 and TRBJ2-7; 13 bases fit TRBD2. There are 21 residues in the CDR3. CDR1 is MDHEN, CDR2 SYDVKM, per germline. V lost 6 bases and J lost 5; bases outside the gene matches: 25. This CDR3 is CASSPYPTLLAGGGGIDEQYF. CDR3 sequence (DNA): TGTGCCAGCAGCCCATACCCAACGTTACTAGCGGGAGGGGGAGGCATCGACGAGCAGTACTTC.

The V and J genes are TRBV20-1 and TRBJ1-1; 7 bases map to TRBD1. The J segment lost 7 bases and the V segment lost 5 bases, leaving 7 bases of the junction unmatched. This CDR3 contains 12 residues. Per germline, CDR1 DFQATT and CDR2 SNEGSKA (reference sequence). The CDR3 loop is CSARQGRFEAFF. CDR3 in DNA: TGCAGTGCTCGACAGGGACGATTTGAAGCTTTCTTT.

This clonotype was observed many times. The rearrangement joins TRBV28 to TRBJ2-3; D gene uncertain. This CDR3 is built from 12 residues. Germline V gene data show CDR1 as MDHEN and CDR2 as SYDVKM. V was pared by 1 base and J by 8 bases, with 7 bases between. CDR3 in amino acids: CASSLLDRTQYF. CDR3 sequence (DNA): TGTGCCAGCAGTTTATTGGACCGTACGCAGTATTTT.

V is TRBV24-1 and J is TRBJ1-3; TRBD1 agrees at 7 bases. The CDR3 extends over 15 amino acids. The germline V gene encodes CDR1 KGHDR and CDR2 SFDVKD. Unmatched junction bases numbered 6, after V lost 4 bases and J lost 4 bases. The chain's CDR3 is CATSDSTGFGNTIYF. CDR3 sequence (DNA): TGTGCCACCAGTGACTCGACAGGGTTCGGAAACACCATATATTTT.

This clonotype came up many times. V usage is TRBV27 and J usage is TRBJ2-3, with D maybe TRBD1 (6 bases). V lost 1 base, J lost 3 bases, and 8 bases lay in between. This CDR3 spans 14 amino acids. Germline V gives CDR1 MNHEY, CDR2 SMNVEV (reference sequence). CDR3 sequence reads: CASSLYRVTDTQYF. The DNA of the CDR3 is TGTGCCAGCAGTTTATACAGGGTGACAGATACGCAGTATTTT.

This clonotype was observed at least ten times. This chain uses TRBV6-1 with TRBJ1-1; 7 bases match TRBD1. In germline, CDR1 is MNHNS, CDR2 SASEGT. This CDR3 contains 14 residues. The J segment lost 5 bases and the V segment lost 3 bases, leaving 6 bases of the junction unmatched. The CDR3: CASSESQGGTEAFF. The CDR3 nucleotides read TGTGCCAGCAGTGAGAGTCAGGGGGGAACTGAAGCTTTCTTT.

The CDR3 is CASSIAGTPAETQYF. CDR3 nucleotides: TGTGCCAGTAGTATCGCCGGGACACCGGCGGAGACCCAGTACTTC. The genes are TRBV19 and TRBJ2-5; weak D call: TRBD1 (6 bases). The CDR3 is 15 residues long. V was pared by 3 bases and J by 5 bases, with 16 bases between. Germline lookup yields CDR1 LNHDA and CDR2 SQIVND (reference sequence).

This clonotype was seen many times. The chain employs TRBV18 and TRBJ2-1; TRBD2 aligns across 11 bases. This CDR3 is 16 amino acids long. The V gene end was trimmed by 4 bases and the J gene end by 3 bases; junction bases not matched to a gene: 5. From germline, CDR1 is KGHSH and CDR2 LQKENI. In DNA form, the CDR3 reads TGTGCCAGCTCACTGTCGACTAGCGGGGACTACAATGAGCAGTTCTTC. This sequence encodes CASSLSTSGDYNEQFF.

There are a few counts of this clonotype. The V gene is TRBV6-1, the J gene TRBJ1-2; D gene unclear. From germline, CDR1 is MNHNS and CDR2 SASEGT. The CDR3 is made up of 11 amino acids. V lost 11 bases and J lost 8, with 15 bases in between. CDR3 coding DNA: TGTGCCCTTACAAAAATGTTCGGCTACACCTTC. It codes for CALTKMFGYTF.

This clonotype appeared a few times. This chain's CDR3 is CASTSAGTTSGANVLTF. The CDR3 DNA follows: TGTGCCAGCACCTCCGCCGGGACAACCTCTGGGGCCAACGTCCTGACTTTC. V and J are TRBV28 and TRBJ2-6; tentative D call: TRBD1 (6 bases). This CDR3 has 17 amino acids. The germline V gene encodes CDR1 MDHEN and CDR2 SYDVKM. Trimming removed 7 bases from V and 0 bases from J, with 16 bases in between.

This clonotype came up many times. In DNA form, the CDR3 reads TGTGCCAGCCTGCCTTTAGGAGCGGGAGAGCTATACGAGCAGTACTTC. This encodes CASLPLGAGELYEQYF. The chain recombines TRBV27 with TRBJ2-7; TRBD2 aligns across 8 bases. CDR3 length equals 16 residues. CDR1 and CDR2 from the germline V gene are MNHEY and SMNVEV (reference sequence). Losses at the gene ends were 8 bases for V and 4 bases for J; bases not matched to a gene: 16.

At least ten counts were recorded for this clonotype. The genes are TRBV28 and TRBJ2-4, with D perhaps matching TRBD2 (6 bases). V lost 2 bases to trimming and J lost 9 bases, with 14 bases between them. The CDR3 runs 14 residues. Germline values: CDR1 MDHEN, CDR2 SYDVKM. This CDR3 reads CASSLTGTPGIQYF. DNA of the CDR3: TGTGCCAGCAGTTTAACCGGGACTCCTGGCATTCAGTACTTC.

This clonotype has a handful of counts. The rearrangement joins TRBV5-1 to TRBJ2-1; 10 positions agree with TRBD2. This CDR3 is 16 amino acids long. Per germline, CDR1 SGHRS and CDR2 YFSETQ. Unmatched junction bases numbered 11, after V lost 4 bases and J lost 7 bases. The CDR3 DNA sequence: TGCGCCAGCAGCCCCTTGACTAGCGGGCCAAGTAATGAGCAGTTCTTC. Amino acids: CASSPLTSGPSNEQFF.

This clonotype was found many times. The chain uses TRBV28 and TRBJ1-5, with D possibly matching TRBD1 (5 bases). The germline gives CDR1 MDHEN, CDR2 SYDVKM. The CDR3 has 15 amino acids. V was clipped by 2 bases and J by 6 bases, with 14 bases between them. The CDR3 loop reads CASSLGEAGFQPQHF. CDR3 bases: TGTGCCAGCAGTTTAGGGGAGGCAGGGTTTCAGCCCCAGCATTTT.

CDR3 sequence reads: CASSQGTSVLQMTSGNHDEQFF. The CDR3 nucleotides are TGTGCCAGCAGCCAAGGCACTTCGGTCTTGCAAATGACTAGCGGGAATCACGATGAGCAGTTCTTC. The chain has TRBV4-2 and TRBJ2-1, with 11 positions matching TRBD2. This CDR3 spans 22 amino acids. V lost 1 base and J lost 8; bases outside the gene matches: 25. Germline V CDR1 and CDR2: LGHNA, YNFKEQ.

The chain combines TRBV20-1 with TRBJ1-1; the match to TRBD1 covers 7 bases. The J segment lost 5 bases and the V segment lost 3 bases, leaving 9 bases of the junction unmatched. The CDR3 runs 14 residues. Germline assignment: CDR1 DFQATT and CDR2 SNEGSKA (reference sequence). CDR3 in DNA: TGCAGTGCTAGTCTTGAGGGGGCGCTGACTGAAGCTTTCTTT. It encodes CSASLEGALTEAFF.

This clonotype was recorded only once. The junction differs from germline at one of its ends, possibly a read error. The J gene is TRBJ2-7, the V gene TRBV5-1; the match to TRBD1 covers 8 bases. CDR3 size: 14 residues. The V gene's germline CDR1 is SGHRS and CDR2 YFSETQ. CDR3 in DNA: TGTGCCAGCAGCCGCCTGAGGACAGGGAACGAGCAGTACTTC. It is translated as CASSRLRTGNEQYF.

This clonotype showed up many times. The CDR3 loop is CASSLSRSSYEAFF. CDR3 in DNA: TGTGCCAGCAGCTTATCCAGGTCATCATACGAAGCTTTCTTT. This chain uses TRBV7-2 with TRBJ1-1; no clear D. CDR1 is SGHTA and CDR2 is FQGNSA in the germline V gene. Trimming removed 2 bases at V and 8 bases at J, with 15 bases between. There are 14 residues in the CDR3.

In its sample, this clonotype was seen many times. This chain links TRBV27 with TRBJ2-7; a possible D gene is TRBD2 (6 bases). Germline V gene sequence: CDR1 MNHEY, CDR2 SMNVEV (reference sequence). The CDR3 extends over 13 amino acids. V was shortened by 5 bases and J by 0 bases, with 8 bases between the two germline ends. CDR3 coding DNA: TGTGCCAGCAGTCCTAGCGACTCCTACGAGCAGTACTTC. It is translated as CASSPSDSYEQYF.

This clonotype was recorded many times. This chain uses TRBV7-8 with TRBJ2-3, with 7 nucleotides matching TRBD2. This CDR3 comprises 16 residues. The germline V gene has CDR1 SGHVS and CDR2 FQNEAQ. V lost 4 bases, J lost 2 bases, and 9 bases stayed unmatched. Here the CDR3 reads CASSSMSGKYTDTQYF. DNA for the CDR3: TGTGCCAGCAGCTCAATGAGCGGGAAGTACACAGATACGCAGTATTTT.

This clonotype was counted a few times. The chain carries TRBV6-1 and TRBJ1-2; D is ambiguous. CDR1 MNHNS and CDR2 SASEGT come from the germline V gene. This CDR3 region has 15 residues. V was clipped by 2 bases and J by 0 bases, with 10 bases between them. This CDR3 reads CASSETDAANYGYTF. CDR3 sequence (DNA): TGTGCCAGCAGTGAAACTGACGCCGCTAACTATGGCTACACCTTC.

This clonotype has a handful of counts. The chain uses TRBV19 and TRBJ2-7, with unresolved D. V was shortened by 2 bases and J by 3 bases, with 20 bases between the two germline ends. The CDR3 runs 17 residues. Germline CDR1 reads LNHDA; CDR2 reads SQIVND (reference sequence). The CDR3 region has the DNA TGTGCCAGTAGTATACGTGAGCGTCCGGGCCCTCACTACGAGCAGTACTTC. Amino acid sequence: CASSIRERPGPHYEQYF.

This clonotype has at least ten counts. The rearrangement links TRBV2 to TRBJ2-3; 7 bases fit TRBD2. Germline loops: CDR1 SNHLY, CDR2 FYNNEI. V was clipped by 6 bases and J by 0 bases; unmatched bases: 6. The length of the CDR3 is 15 residues. The CDR3 here is CASRGGDWSTDTQYF. CDR3 bases: TGTGCCAGCAGGGGGGGGGATTGGAGCACAGATACGCAGTATTTT.

This clonotype was detected many times. The J gene is TRBJ2-1, the V gene TRBV11-2, with D perhaps TRBD2 (7 bases). The CDR3 has 16 amino acids. CDR1 is SGHAT and CDR2 is FQNNGV in the germline V gene. V was clipped by 5 bases and J by 7 bases, with 21 bases between them. The CDR3, as DNA: TGTGCCAGCAGCGCAGATGGGTGGGAGGGGGTGAATGAGCAGTTCTTC. It encodes CASSADGWEGVNEQFF.

This clonotype was seen at least ten times. V usage is TRBV12-5 and J usage is TRBJ2-1, with TRBD2 matching over 8 bases. Germline trimming cut 1 base from V and 8 bases from J; bases unmatched to any gene: 10. The germline V gene has CDR1 LGHNT and CDR2 FRNRAP. The CDR3 covers 16 residues. This chain's CDR3 is CASGLAIHSGSYEQFF. The CDR3 nucleotides are TGTGCTAGTGGTTTGGCAATCCACAGCGGGAGCTATGAGCAGTTCTTC.

To note about this clonotype: This may stem from a read error, because a much larger clone lies one nucleotide away. V gene TRBV14 combines with J gene TRBJ2-5; D unresolved. Trimming pared 4 bases from V and 0 bases from J, leaving 12 bases between. Germline CDR1 SGHDN, CDR2 FVKESK. The CDR3 loop spans 15 amino acids. In nucleotides, the CDR3 is TGTGCCAGCAGCCGAGAAGGCGACAACCAAGAGACCCAGTACTTC. Translation: CASSREGDNQETQYF. The whole variable domain, remainder taken from reference TRBV14 and TRBJ2-5, is EAGVTQFPSHSVIEKGQTVTLRCDPISGHDNLYWYRRVMGKEIKFLLHFVKESKQDESGMPNNRFLAERTGGTYSTLKVQPAELEDSGVYFCASSREGDNQETQYFGPGTRLLVL.